Below, 26 T cell receptor beta chains from the same sample are listed, as sequenced in a study of response to subunit inactivated influenza vaccine. MiXCR, applied by TCRdb to the RT-PCR reads, yields one record per CDR3 protein. This sample carries 500,000 to 600,000 distinct CDR3 sequences, less than 10% of them seen once, and the ten largest clones take over 10%. This specimen was PBMCs from blood, taken 23 months after vaccination. These receptors all come from a man between 50 and 69 years old who received an inactivated influenza vaccine.

In this sample, this clonotype turned up a few times. The chain recombines TRBV5-1 with TRBJ2-7, with D perhaps matching TRBD2 (5 bases). Germline V CDR1 and CDR2: SGHRS, YFSETQ. The CDR3 is 13 amino acids. V shed 4 bases and J shed 3 bases, with 11 bases lying between them. The CDR3 here is CASSVARGYEQYF. CDR3 nucleotide sequence: TGCGCCAGCAGCGTTGCCCGGGGCTACGAGCAGTACTTC.

This clonotype has a handful of counts. V usage is TRBV3-1 and J usage is TRBJ2-3, with 7 bases identical to TRBD2. The V gene end was trimmed by 1 base and the J gene end by 1 base; junction bases not matched to a gene: 8. CDR1 is LGHDT and CDR2 is YNNKEL in the germline V gene (reference sequence). The CDR3 spans 17 residues. The CDR3 coding sequence is TGTGCCAGCAGCCAAGTCGCGACGGGAGGCGGCACAGATACGCAGTATTTT. This sequence encodes CASSQVATGGGTDTQYF.

This clonotype appeared many times. The chain employs TRBV6-2 or TRBV6-3 and TRBJ2-1; a possible D gene is TRBD2 (6 bases). CDR3 size: 14 residues. Per germline, CDR1 MNHEY and CDR2 SVGEGT. With 6 bases removed from V and 2 bases from J, the gap between germline ends came to 11 bases. Here the CDR3 reads CASRKRAPYNEQFF. CDR3 DNA: TGTGCCAGCAGAAAGCGGGCCCCCTACAATGAGCAGTTCTTC.

V is TRBV10-2 and J is TRBJ2-3, with TRBD2 matching 10 bases. The CDR3 covers 15 residues. Losses at the gene ends were 6 bases for V and 5 bases for J; bases not matched to a gene: 8. CDR1 is WSHSY, CDR2 SAAADI, per germline. The DNA of the CDR3 is TGCGCCAGCAGGGGTAGCGGGGGGCCGCGAGATACGCAGTATTTT. Translation: CASRGSGGPRDTQYF.

In this sample, this clonotype turned up a few times. The chain joins TRBV20-1 to TRBJ1-5, with 7 nucleotides matching TRBD1. Germline V gene data show CDR1 as DFQATT and CDR2 as SNEGSKA (reference sequence). J lost 11 bases, V lost 6 bases, and 10 bases had no gene match. The CDR3 totals 12 residues. The CDR3 sequence is CSAETGVRSQHF. CDR3 DNA sequence: TGCAGTGCGGAAACAGGGGTCAGGTCCCAGCATTTT.

This clonotype was observed a few times. This chain uses TRBV20-1 with TRBJ1-5; 8 nucleotides match TRBD1. The CDR3 extends over 15 amino acids. V was pared by 5 bases and J by 3 bases, with 9 bases of the junction left unmatched. CDR1 and CDR2 from the germline V gene are DFQATT and SNEGSKA (reference sequence). The CDR3 coding sequence is TGCAGTGCTCCAGATAGGACAGGGTTCAATCAGCCCCAGCATTTT. As protein: CSAPDRTGFNQPQHF.

This clonotype has ten or more counts. The chain joins TRBV6-1 to TRBJ2-7; no clear D gene. Germline loops: CDR1 MNHNS, CDR2 SASEGT. CDR3 length: 12 amino acids. Trimming removed 7 bases at V and 3 bases at J, with 10 bases between. CDR3: CASNKDGYEQYF. CDR3 coding DNA: TGTGCCAGCAACAAGGACGGCTACGAGCAGTACTTC.

This clonotype was counted between two and nine times. V and J are TRBV10-3 and TRBJ1-5, with D perhaps matching TRBD1 (5 bases). Germline V lookup: CDR1 ENHRY, CDR2 SYGVKD. The V and J ends lost 0 bases and 3 bases respectively, with 12 bases between them. The CDR3 runs 16 residues. The CDR3 nucleotides are TGTGCCATCAGTGAGTCGACGAGGGGACCCAATCAGCCCCAGCATTTT. As protein: CAISESTRGPNQPQHF.

This clonotype has only a few counts. This chain uses TRBV30 with TRBJ2-2, with no clear D. The germline V gene has CDR1 GTSNPN and CDR2 SVGIG (reference sequence). CDR3 length: 13 amino acids. V lost 8 bases and J lost 0, with 10 bases in between. DNA for the CDR3: TGTGCCCGCCAGGCAGCGAACACCGGGGAGCTGTTTTTT. Translated: CARQAANTGELFF.

This clonotype was recorded many times. The chain carries TRBV12-3 or TRBV12-4 and TRBJ1-4; 7 bases align to TRBD1. The CDR3 loop spans 13 amino acids. Trimming at V came to 5 bases and at J to 10 bases, leaving 7 bases not matched to a gene. CDR3: CASSVRQGSKLFF. In DNA form, the CDR3 reads TGTGCCAGCAGTGTACGACAGGGCTCAAAACTGTTTTTT.

This clonotype was seen more than once but under ten times. This chain joins TRBV4-3 and TRBJ2-3; D not resolved. Germline CDR1 LGHNA, CDR2 YSLEER. Deletions cut 2 bases from V and 5 bases from J, with 8 bases between. The CDR3 loop spans 13 amino acids. CDR3 coding DNA: TGCGCCAGCAGCCAAAACTCGGAAGATACGCAGTATTTT. It yields the protein CASSQNSEDTQYF.

This clonotype was seen more than once but under ten times. The rearrangement links TRBV5-6 to TRBJ2-1; 7 nucleotides line up with TRBD2. The CDR3 is made up of 14 amino acids. The germline V gene has CDR1 SGHDT and CDR2 YYEEEE. V dropped 7 bases and J dropped 3; count of bases not matched to a gene: 7. CDR3 nucleotide sequence: TGTGCCAGCGTCGCGGGAGTCAACTACAATGAGCAGTTCTTC. Protein product: CASVAGVNYNEQFF.

The genes are TRBV24-1 and TRBJ2-1; D remains ambiguous. The CDR3 is 14 amino acids. CDR1 is KGHDR, CDR2 SFDVKD, per germline. Between the trimmed V and J ends, which lost 4 bases and 7 bases, there was a span of 13 bases. CDR3 sequence reads: CATSESPNLNEQFF. CDR3 coding DNA: TGTGCCACCAGTGAGAGTCCCAACCTAAATGAGCAGTTCTTC.

The gene calls are TRBV20-1 and TRBJ2-1; no clear D. Germline V lookup: CDR1 DFQATT, CDR2 SNEGSKA (reference sequence). CDR3 length: 11 residues. The V end lost 0 bases, the J end lost 10 bases, and 7 bases lay between the germline ends. For the CDR3, the DNA is TGCAGTGCTAGAGACCGGTTAGAGCAGTTCTTC. Translated, it gives CSARDRLEQFF.

A few counts support this clonotype. This rearrangement joins TRBV7-2 to TRBJ2-1; no definite D call. Trimming shortened V by 4 bases and J by 10 bases, and 11 bases separated the two germline ends. The CDR3 runs to 12 residues. Germline CDR1 reads SGHTA; CDR2 reads FQGNSA. The CDR3 DNA reads as TGTGCCAGCAGCTCTGCGTTTGGAGAGCAGTTCTTC. It encodes CASSSAFGEQFF.

This clonotype was seen a few times. This chain connects TRBV3-1 to TRBJ2-1; 11 positions match TRBD2. CDR1 is LGHDT and CDR2 is YNNKEL in the germline V gene (reference sequence). Trimming cost V 4 bases and J 5 bases; bases outside gene matches: 4. This CDR3 has 15 residues. CDR3 region: CASSLSSGRNNEQFF. The DNA of the CDR3 is TGTGCCAGCAGCCTCTCTAGCGGGAGGAACAATGAGCAGTTCTTC.

This chain joins TRBV27 and TRBJ2-7; TRBD1 matches at 8 bases. The CDR3 is made up of 12 amino acids. V lost 10 bases to trimming and J lost 11 bases; unmatched junction nucleotides: 13. CDR1 and CDR2 from the germline V gene are MNHEY and SMNVEV (reference sequence). The CDR3 sequence: CATLRTGGKEYF. CDR3 coding DNA: TGTGCCACCCTCCGAACAGGGGGAAAAGAGTACTTC.

Written as DNA, the CDR3 is TGTGCCAGCAGCCCCCCGGGTAGGGGTAACGTCCTGACTTTC. Residues: CASSPPGRGNVLTF. The chain combines TRBV7-9 with TRBJ2-6, with TRBD1 as a possible D gene (5 bases). The V end was cut by 5 bases, the J end by 10 bases, with 15 bases between. Germline assignment: CDR1 SEHNR and CDR2 FQNEAQ (reference sequence). The CDR3 spans 14 residues.

V usage is TRBV2 and J usage is TRBJ2-7; possibly TRBD1 for D (5 bases). V lost 11 bases to trimming and J lost 4 bases, with 18 bases between them. The germline gives CDR1 SNHLY, CDR2 FYNNEI. The CDR3 extends over 13 amino acids. CDR3 in DNA: TGTGCCGGAAGGCCGCTAGGGGCTTACGAGCAGTACTTC. Encoded protein: CAGRPLGAYEQYF.

The chain links TRBV12-3 or TRBV12-4 to TRBJ1-2, with a weak D call TRBD1 (5 bases). This CDR3 is 13 amino acids long. Deletions cut 1 base from V and 8 bases from J, with 11 bases between. The CDR3 coding sequence is TGTGCCAGCAGTTTAGGGGCGGGGCTCGGCTACACCTTC. As protein: CASSLGAGLGYTF.

The chain is built from TRBV4-1 and TRBJ2-1; 12 bases fit TRBD2. V shed 5 bases and J 4 bases; nucleotides not matched to a gene: 6. The length of the CDR3 is 16 residues. Germline values: CDR1 MGHRA, CDR2 YSYEKL. This CDR3 is CASSFGLAGMYNEQFF. CDR3 DNA sequence: TGCGCCAGCAGCTTTGGACTAGCGGGGATGTACAATGAGCAGTTCTTC.

This clonotype was detected only a few times. This chain uses TRBV20-1 with TRBJ1-4; 8 bases align to TRBD1. This CDR3 region has 13 residues. Germline-derived CDR1 and CDR2 are DFQATT and SNEGSKA (reference sequence). The CDR3 protein is CSWDSGQAVKLFF. The DNA of the CDR3 is TGCAGCTGGGACTCGGGACAGGCAGTAAAACTGTTTTTT.

The rearrangement joins TRBV4-3 to TRBJ2-1, with no clear D. Germline CDR1 LGHNA, CDR2 YSLEER. The length of the CDR3 is 15 residues. With 2 bases removed from V and 2 bases from J, the gap between germline ends came to 10 bases. The CDR3 region is CASSQSITPYNEQFF. CDR3 coding DNA: TGCGCCAGCAGCCAATCTATTACCCCCTACAATGAGCAGTTCTTC.

This clonotype was recorded a few times. The chain joins TRBV6-4 to TRBJ2-3; 11 nucleotides align to TRBD2. Looked up from germline, CDR1 is MRHNA and CDR2 is SNTAGT. The CDR3 loop spans 15 amino acids. After removal of 6 bases from V and 7 bases from J, the junction contained 9 bases not matched to a gene. The CDR3 reads CASSATSGSINTQYF. In DNA, the CDR3 is TGTGCCAGCAGCGCTACTAGCGGGAGTATCAATACGCAGTATTTT.

This clonotype was counted between two and nine times. The rearrangement links TRBV3-1 to TRBJ2-7; tentatively, D is TRBD2 (6 bases). Trimming left V 4 bases short and J 5 bases short, with 18 bases between. The germline V gene encodes CDR1 LGHDT and CDR2 YNNKEL (reference sequence). The CDR3 length is 15 residues. The CDR3 loop is CASSPLPSARDEQYF. The CDR3 nucleotides read TGTGCCAGCAGCCCCCTCCCTAGCGCGAGGGACGAGCAGTACTTC.

This clonotype turned up a few times. The rearrangement joins TRBV18 to TRBJ2-7; D is unresolved. Trimming cost V 2 bases and J 2 bases, with 10 bases left between them. Germline V gene lookup returns CDR1 KGHSH and CDR2 LQKENI. The CDR3 length is 14 residues. The CDR3 region is CASSPDRRAYEQYF. CDR3 bases: TGTGCCAGCTCACCAGATCGAAGGGCCTACGAGCAGTACTTC. The variable domain in full, with the rest retrieved from reference TRBV18 and TRBJ2-7, is NAGVMQNPRHLVRRRGQEARLRCSPMKGHSHVYWYRQLPEEGLKFMVYLQKENIIDESGMPKERFSAEFPKEGPSILRIQQVVRGDSAAYFCASSPDRRAYEQYFGPGTRLTVT.